Below are 26 T cell receptor beta chains sequenced from a single sample in a study of blood T cell repertoires in COVID-19. Sequencing used immunoSEQ multiplex PCR; TCRdb keeps in-frame clones, though not all of them. Among roughly 120,000 clones, about nine tenths were seen once, and the ten largest hold under 6%. Sequenced sample: peripheral blood. These receptor sequences come from a woman aged 45-59 years with acute or convalescent COVID-19.

The chain links TRBV27 to TRBJ2-1; 7 bases line up with TRBD1. The CDR3 has 18 amino acids. V shed 4 bases, J shed 9 bases, and the junction held 21 bases outside the gene matches. Looked up from germline, CDR1 is MNHEY and CDR2 is SMNVEV (reference sequence). The CDR3 reads CASSSILITGEGGTEQFF. The CDR3 nucleotides are TGTGCCAGCAGTTCAATTTTAATAACAGGGGAAGGAGGTACTGAGCAGTTCTTC.

This sequence joins TRBV10-3 and TRBJ2-1; D gene uncertain. The CDR3 runs to 15 residues. Trimming left V 0 bases short and J 3 bases short, with 9 bases between. CDR1 is ENHRY and CDR2 is SYGVKD in the germline V gene. For the CDR3, the DNA is TGTGCCATCAGTGAGTCAGCCAGCGACTACAATGAGCAGTTCTTC. Translation gives CAISESASDYNEQFF.

With respect to this clone: This CDR3 is also generated by other DNA sequences in the sample. The chain combines TRBV6-5 with TRBJ1-1; D remains ambiguous. With 2 bases removed from V and 2 bases from J, the gap between germline ends came to 9 bases. The germline V gene encodes CDR1 MNHEY and CDR2 SVGAGI. The CDR3 is 14 residues long. CDR3 in amino acids: CASSYGATNTEAFF. The CDR3 DNA follows: TGTGCCAGCAGTTACGGAGCGACTAACACTGAAGCTTTCTTT.

The CDR3 coding sequence is TGTGCCAGCATTCAAGACAGGGGGCTCGATTCACCCCTCCACTTT. Its protein product is CASIQDRGLDSPLHF. The chain combines TRBV6-5 with TRBJ1-6, with 10 bases that match TRBD1. This CDR3 comprises 15 residues. Germline lookup yields CDR1 MNHEY and CDR2 SVGAGI. Unmatched junction bases numbered 8, after V lost 7 bases and J lost 8 bases.

The chain combines TRBV20-1 with TRBJ2-1; 12 bases map to TRBD2. The germline CDR1 and CDR2 sequences are DFQATT and SNEGSKA (reference sequence). V was pared by 3 bases and J by 4 bases, with 7 bases of the junction left unmatched. The length of the CDR3 is 16 residues. The chain's CDR3 is CSASVTSGGTYNEQFF. The CDR3 region has the DNA TGCAGTGCTAGTGTCACTAGCGGGGGGACGTACAATGAGCAGTTCTTC.

The chain links TRBV24-1 to TRBJ2-6; 10 nucleotides agree with TRBD1. This CDR3 spans 20 amino acids. Germline lookup yields CDR1 KGHDR and CDR2 SFDVKD. The ends lost 7 bases at V and 3 bases at J; junction bases unmatched: 17. CDR3 in DNA: TGTGCCACCAGCCGGGGTCCGTGGGGACAGGGGTTAGGTGGGGCCAACGTCCTGACTTTC. Amino acids: CATSRGPWGQGLGGANVLTF.

In this sample, this clone turned up a few times. The chain employs TRBV27 and TRBJ1-6, with 9 nucleotides matching TRBD1. The CDR3 length is 14 residues. Losses at the gene ends were 6 bases for V and 9 bases for J; bases not matched to a gene: 6. CDR1 and CDR2 from the germline V gene are MNHEY and SMNVEV (reference sequence). The DNA of the CDR3 is TGTGCCAGCAGCCGACAGGGGGTCGGTTCACCCCTCCACTTT. It is translated as CASSRQGVGSPLHF.

This clone was recorded once. This chain uses TRBV19 with TRBJ2-1, with TRBD1 identical over 11 bases. The CDR3 is made up of 17 amino acids. Germline V CDR1 and CDR2: LNHDA, SQIVND (reference sequence). V shed 0 bases, J shed 6 bases, and the junction held 7 bases outside the gene matches. CDR3: CASSIESGQGVRNEQFF. In nucleotides, the CDR3 is TGTGCCAGTAGTATAGAATCGGGACAGGGGGTTCGCAATGAGCAGTTCTTC.

V and J are TRBV2 and TRBJ1-1; D is unclear. V was shortened by 5 bases and J by 8 bases, with 15 bases between the two germline ends. The CDR3 consists of 13 residues. Germline loops: CDR1 SNHLY, CDR2 FYNNEI. For the CDR3, the DNA is TGTGCCAGCAGTCAGACACATTCAACCGAAGCTTTCTTT. It codes for CASSQTHSTEAFF.

V usage is TRBV10-1 and J usage is TRBJ2-1; 9 nucleotides agree with TRBD1. The CDR3 is 14 amino acids. CDR1 is WNHNN, CDR2 SYGVQD, per germline (reference sequence). V shed 4 bases, J shed 8 bases, and the junction held 6 bases outside the gene matches. This chain's CDR3 is CASSGDWDRDEQFF. The CDR3 DNA is TGCGCCAGCAGTGGAGACTGGGACAGGGATGAGCAGTTCTTC.

This sequence joins TRBV25-1 and TRBJ2-1; 7 bases line up with TRBD2. The germline V gene encodes CDR1 MGHDK and CDR2 SYGVNS. The CDR3 length is 13 residues. V trimming: 0 bases; J trimming: 8 bases; junction bases outside the gene matches: 1. The CDR3 region has the DNA TGTGCCAGCAGTGAATATGCGGGGGATGAGCAGTTCTTC. This sequence encodes CASSEYAGDEQFF.

This clone was counted a few times. The V call is TRBV18, the J call TRBJ2-2; 7 positions agree with TRBD1. The CDR3 runs 17 residues. Germline-derived CDR1 and CDR2 are KGHSH and LQKENI. J was trimmed by 2 bases and V by 4 bases; bases with no gene match: 10. CDR3 in DNA: TGTGCCAGCTCACTTTTTCACGGGACAGCTAACACCGGGGAGCTGTTTTTT. Protein product: CASSLFHGTANTGELFF.

This clone was seen more than once but under ten times. J is TRBJ2-1 and V is TRBV19, with D perhaps TRBD2 (5 bases). The CDR3 covers 14 residues. The V and J ends lost 6 bases and 9 bases respectively, with 18 bases between them. Germline V gene lookup returns CDR1 LNHDA and CDR2 SQIVND (reference sequence). The chain's CDR3 is CASRGLLFSREQFF. As DNA, the CDR3 is TGTGCCAGTAGAGGACTCCTCTTTTCCCGTGAGCAGTTCTTC.

The rearrangement uses TRBV5-1 and TRBJ2-5; 7 bases match TRBD1. The CDR3 spans 14 residues. V was pared by 5 bases and J by 2 bases, with 6 bases of the junction left unmatched. The germline gives CDR1 SGHRS, CDR2 YFSETQ. In DNA form, the CDR3 reads TGCGCCAGCAGTTGGACAGGAACACAAGAGACCCAGTACTTC. Residues: CASSWTGTQETQYF.

This clone was found a few times. The chain employs TRBV5-4 and TRBJ1-1; 7 positions agree with TRBD1. This CDR3 has 16 amino acids. V dropped 3 bases and J dropped 0; count of bases not matched to a gene: 8. Per the germline V gene, CDR1 is SGHNT and CDR2 is YYREEE (reference sequence). This CDR3 is CASSSARQGLNTEAFF. The DNA for the CDR3 is TGTGCCAGCAGCTCAGCCCGACAGGGATTGAACACTGAAGCTTTCTTT.

This rearrangement joins TRBV30 to TRBJ1-6; D call uncertain. There are 15 residues in the CDR3. Trimming pared 3 bases from V and 0 bases from J, leaving 9 bases between. Germline assignment: CDR1 GTSNPN and CDR2 SVGIG (reference sequence). The CDR3, as DNA: TGTGCCTGGAGGGTGAGGAGCTCCTATAATTCACCCCTCCACTTT. It encodes CAWRVRSSYNSPLHF.

The J gene is TRBJ1-2, the V gene TRBV9; TRBD1 matches at 8 bases. Germline V gene sequence: CDR1 SGDLS, CDR2 YYNGEE. V gave up 4 bases and J gave up 5 bases; unmatched junction bases: 13. The CDR3 has 16 amino acids. The CDR3 sequence is CASSPKDRALGYGYTF. The CDR3 DNA reads TGTGCCAGCAGCCCCAAGGACAGGGCTTTAGGATATGGCTACACCTTC.

This clone was counted a single time. The J gene is TRBJ2-3, the V gene TRBV2; D remains ambiguous. CDR1 is SNHLY, CDR2 FYNNEI, per germline. The CDR3 loop spans 13 amino acids. V was trimmed by 1 base and J by 5 bases, leaving 7 bases between them. The CDR3 region is CASSEVKRDTQYF. Here the CDR3 DNA reads TGTGCCAGCAGTGAAGTGAAGAGAGATACGCAGTATTTT.

The chain employs TRBV5-5 and TRBJ2-7; D not certain. The CDR3 spans 12 residues. Germline-derived CDR1 and CDR2 are SGHKS and YYEKEE (reference sequence). V was cut by 4 bases and J by 6 bases, with 11 bases left in between. The DNA for the CDR3 is TGTGCCAGCAGCCGTCCAGGTGTCGAGCAGTACTTC. Residues: CASSRPGVEQYF.

V usage is TRBV18 and J usage is TRBJ1-2, with 9 positions matching TRBD1. Per the germline V gene, CDR1 is KGHSH and CDR2 is LQKENI. J was trimmed by 4 bases and V by 6 bases; bases with no gene match: 12. This CDR3 spans 16 amino acids. DNA of the CDR3: TGTGCCAGCTCCTACGGGGACAGGGCCGGTACCTATGGCTACACCTTC. The encoded protein is CASSYGDRAGTYGYTF. Variable domain in full (rest from reference TRBV18 and TRBJ1-2): NAGVMQNPRHLVRRRGQEARLRCSPMKGHSHVYWYRQLPEEGLKFMVYLQKENIIDESGMPKERFSAEFPKEGPSILRIQQVVRGDSAAYFCASSYGDRAGTYGYTFGSGTRLTVV.

The V call is TRBV6-5, the J call TRBJ1-1; 7 positions match TRBD1. Losses at the gene ends were 1 base for V and 5 bases for J; bases not matched to a gene: 4. The CDR3 has 14 residues. Germline-derived CDR1 and CDR2 are MNHEY and SVGAGI. The CDR3 sequence is CASSYWDRRTEAFF. CDR3 nucleotides: TGTGCCAGCAGTTACTGGGACAGAAGGACTGAAGCTTTCTTT.

This chain links TRBV29-1 with TRBJ2-5; a possible D gene is TRBD2 (6 bases). Germline V gene sequence: CDR1 SQVTM, CDR2 ANQGSEA. The CDR3 runs to 13 residues. Trimming cost V 2 bases and J 5 bases, with 12 bases left between them. CDR3 region: CSVEQAGGETQYF. DNA of the CDR3: TGCAGCGTTGAACAGGCCGGAGGGGAGACCCAGTACTTC. The full variable domain, completed using reference TRBV29-1 and TRBJ2-5, is SAVISQKPSRDICQRGTSLTIQCQVDSQVTMMFWYRQQPGQSLTLIATANQGSEATYESGFVIDKFPISRPNLTFSTLTVSNMSPEDSSIYLCSVEQAGGETQYFGPGTRLLVL.

This sequence joins TRBV19 and TRBJ2-3; 9 positions match TRBD1. The germline V gene encodes CDR1 LNHDA and CDR2 SQIVND (reference sequence). Trimming at V came to 1 base and at J to 4 bases, leaving 0 bases not matched to a gene. This CDR3 is built from 14 residues. The CDR3 sequence is CASSIGQGADTQYF. The CDR3 nucleotides read TGTGCCAGTAGTATAGGACAGGGGGCAGATACGCAGTATTTT.

CDR3 region: CASSTSSGNTGELFF. The DNA for the CDR3 is TGTGCCAGCAGCACATCCAGTGGGAACACCGGGGAGCTGTTTTTT. V is TRBV7-3 and J is TRBJ2-2; D not resolved. CDR3 size: 15 residues. Germline lookup yields CDR1 SGHTA and CDR2 FQGTGA. Trimming removed 5 bases from V and 1 base from J, with 11 bases in between.

The chain employs TRBV12-5 and TRBJ1-3; D possibly corresponds to TRBD1 (5 bases). Per germline, CDR1 LGHNT and CDR2 FRNRAP. This CDR3 has 19 residues. Trimming took 0 bases from V and 4 from J, leaving 22 bases between them. CDR3 sequence: CASGLVRQGGSIAGNTIYF. Written as DNA, the CDR3 is TGTGCTAGTGGTTTGGTCCGTCAGGGAGGCTCGATCGCGGGAAACACCATATATTTT.

The DNA of the CDR3 is TGTGCCAGCAGCTCTTCGACATTTAGCAATCAGCCCCAGCATTTT. Amino acid sequence: CASSSSTFSNQPQHF. This chain uses TRBV7-2 with TRBJ1-5; D uncertain. This CDR3 spans 15 amino acids. Germline values: CDR1 SGHTA, CDR2 FQGNSA. V was trimmed by 4 bases and J by 0 bases, leaving 10 bases between them.